This T cell receptor beta chain derives from a study of cytotoxic CD8 clonotypes in ibrutinib-treated CLL. A 1 in 200,000 to 1 in 1 million T cell depth was the sequencing target. Measured with immunoSEQ multiplex PCR; TCRdb has only the in-frame clones, and not every one. This table holds 330,000 or so clones, about 61% found once. The origin of this receptor is a human donor with chronic lymphocytic leukemia. The sequencing used PBMCs, collected after 36 months of ibrutinib treatment.

The CDR3 loop is CASSLRTGVRNSPLHF. CDR3 in DNA: TGTGCCAGCAGCTTACGCACAGGGGTCAGGAATTCACCCCTCCACTTT. The V call is TRBV7-8, the J call TRBJ1-6; the match to TRBD1 covers 7 bases. Looked up from germline, CDR1 is SGHVS and CDR2 is FQNEAQ. The CDR3 spans 16 residues. V lost 2 bases, J lost 7 bases, and 8 bases stayed unmatched.